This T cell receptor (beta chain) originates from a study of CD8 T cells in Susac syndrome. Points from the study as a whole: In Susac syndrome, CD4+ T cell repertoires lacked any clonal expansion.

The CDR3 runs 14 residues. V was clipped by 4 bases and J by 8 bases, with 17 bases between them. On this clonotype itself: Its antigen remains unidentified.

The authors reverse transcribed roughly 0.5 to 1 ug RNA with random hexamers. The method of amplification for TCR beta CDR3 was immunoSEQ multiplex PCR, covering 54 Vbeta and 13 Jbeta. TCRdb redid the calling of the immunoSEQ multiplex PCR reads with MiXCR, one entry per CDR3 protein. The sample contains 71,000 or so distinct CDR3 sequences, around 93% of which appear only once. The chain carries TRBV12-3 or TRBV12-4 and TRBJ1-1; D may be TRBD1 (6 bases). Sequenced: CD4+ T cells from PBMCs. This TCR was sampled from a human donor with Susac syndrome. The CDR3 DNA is TGTGCCAGCAGTTACCCGATCACAGGGAGCGAAGCTTTCTTT. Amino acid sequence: CASSYPITGSEAFF.